Reported below is one T cell receptor beta chain. This record comes from a study of shared clonotypes between healthy human individuals. Assay used: immunoSEQ multiplex PCR; TCRdb lists only in-frame clones, some missing. The data show over a million clones, approximately 98% seen once. The sample was naive CD4+ T cells sorted from blood. Subset defined: CD45RA+ positively selected. The clonotype originates from a man aged 30 to 45 in good health.

The CDR3 spells CASSPKDRVGAFF. The CDR3 nucleotides read TGTGCCAGCTCACCGAAAGACAGGGTTGGGGCTTTCTTT. The V call is TRBV18, the J call TRBJ1-1; the match to TRBD1 covers 7 bases. Germline values: CDR1 KGHSH, CDR2 LQKENI. The CDR3 has 13 amino acids. After removal of 3 bases from V and 11 bases from J, the junction contained 9 bases not matched to a gene.